The sequence of this TCR beta chain was determined in a study of graft-versus-host responses after intestinal transplantation. The V end lost 0 bases, the J end lost 1 base, and 8 bases lay between the germline ends. CDR1 is SGDLS, CDR2 YYNGEE, per germline. The CDR3 consists of 15 residues. The assay was immunoSEQ multiplex PCR, and TCRdb's table has in-frame clones only and misses some. Of around 100,000 clones listed, 85% to 95% are singletons. A remark on this clone: Its antigen remains unknown.

The sequence derives from a human donor who was the organ donor for an intestinal transplant. The material sequenced was unstimulated CD8+ T cells sorted from spleen or lymph node cells, taken before transplant. The rearrangement uses TRBV9 and TRBJ1-3, with D uncertain. CDR3 DNA sequence: TGTGCCAGCAGCGTAGGGGCGGGATCTGGAAACACCATATATTTT. Protein product: CASSVGAGSGNTIYF.